These 29 T cell receptor beta chains were sequenced from one sample in a study of response to subunit inactivated influenza vaccine. MiXCR, run by TCRdb on the RT-PCR reads, gives a single entry per CDR3 protein. This sample yields under 850,000 distinct CDR3 sequences, of which approximately 18% are seen a single time; roughly 10% belongs to the top ten. The sequencing used PBMCs from blood, collected 5 days after vaccination. Receptors originate from a man in his fifties or sixties who received an inactivated influenza vaccine.

This clonotype was detected only a few times. This chain joins TRBV10-3 and TRBJ2-4; no clear D gene. CDR1 and CDR2 from the germline V gene are ENHRY and SYGVKD. The length of the CDR3 is 15 residues. Trimming shortened V by 3 bases and J by 7 bases, and 16 bases separated the two germline ends. CDR3 sequence reads: CAISEMGSGGNIQYF. The CDR3 DNA sequence: TGTGCCATCAGTGAAATGGGATCCGGTGGGAACATTCAGTACTTC.

The CDR3 DNA reads as TGTGCCAGCAGCTCACTCCGGCAGGGGTTAGGTTCACCCCTCCACTTT. The encoded protein is CASSSLRQGLGSPLHF. The chain couples TRBV5-6 to TRBJ1-6; weak D call: TRBD1 (6 bases). V dropped 3 bases and J dropped 9 bases, with 19 bases sitting between them. The CDR3 contains 16 residues. Germline V CDR1 and CDR2: SGHDT, YYEEEE. The full variable domain, rest sourced from reference TRBV5-6 and TRBJ1-6, is DAGVTQSPTHLIKTRGQQVTLRCSPKSGHDTVSWYQQALGQGPQFIFQYYEEEERQRGNFPDRFSGHQFPNYSSELNVNALLLGDSALYLCASSSLRQGLGSPLHFGNGTRLTVT.

The chain employs TRBV20-1 and TRBJ2-7, with D uncertain. The CDR3 is 13 amino acids. Germline lookup yields CDR1 DFQATT and CDR2 SNEGSKA (reference sequence). V lost 2 bases and J 3 bases, leaving 11 bases between the germline ends. The DNA for the CDR3 is TGCAGTGCTAGAAACCCCCTCCTCTACGAGCAGTACTTC. Its translation: CSARNPLLYEQYF.

This clonotype showed up just a few times. This chain links TRBV7-9 with TRBJ2-1, with D tentatively TRBD2 (5 bases). The CDR3 extends over 11 amino acids. Deletions cut 1 base from V and 12 bases from J, with 7 bases between. CDR1 and CDR2 from the germline V gene are SEHNR and FQNEAQ (reference sequence). The CDR3 reads CASSLERVQFF. The CDR3 nucleotides are TGTGCCAGCAGCTTAGAGAGGGTGCAGTTCTTC.

The chain joins TRBV20-1 to TRBJ1-1, with D tentatively TRBD1 (6 bases). Trimming left V 0 bases short and J 1 base short, with 15 bases between. The germline gives CDR1 DFQATT, CDR2 SNEGSKA (reference sequence). The CDR3 has 16 residues. CDR3 residues: CSARDVRGARNTEAFF. Here the CDR3 DNA reads TGCAGTGCTAGAGATGTACGGGGGGCTAGGAACACTGAAGCTTTCTTT.

At least ten counts were recorded for this clonotype. The chain uses TRBV6-5 and TRBJ2-7; 13 positions match TRBD2. Germline V CDR1 and CDR2: MNHEY, SVGAGI. V lost 0 bases to trimming and J lost 2 bases; unmatched junction nucleotides: 4. This CDR3 is 17 amino acids long. CDR3 sequence (DNA): TGTGCCAGCAGTTACTCAGCCGGGACTAGCGGGACCTACGAGCAGTACTTC. Amino acid sequence: CASSYSAGTSGTYEQYF.

The chain is built from TRBV7-2 and TRBJ2-7; D remains ambiguous. The V gene's germline CDR1 is SGHTA and CDR2 FQGNSA. V was trimmed by 4 bases and J by 3 bases, leaving 13 bases between them. CDR3 length: 14 amino acids. In DNA form, the CDR3 reads TGTGCCAGCAGCTCCCGAGCTGGATTCTACGAGCAGTACTTC. Translated, it gives CASSSRAGFYEQYF.

This clonotype came up a few times. V gene TRBV12-3 or TRBV12-4 combines with J gene TRBJ1-2; TRBD1 matches at 10 bases. Trimming took 5 bases from V and 8 from J; bases not matched to a gene: 5. CDR3 length equals 13 residues. CDR3 DNA: TGTGCCAGCAGTATGACAGGGGGCAAGGGCTACACCTTC. It is translated as CASSMTGGKGYTF.

This clonotype was counted between two and nine times. This may arise from a read error, as a much more abundant clone is one base away. The chain links TRBV6-1 to TRBJ2-5, with D tentatively TRBD1 (5 bases). V lost 4 bases and J lost 3, with 6 bases in between. The CDR3 is 12 residues long. The germline V gene has CDR1 MNHNS and CDR2 SASEGT. CDR3: CASSGQKETQYF. CDR3 nucleotides: TGTGCCAGCAGTGGACAGAAAGAGACCCAGTACTTC.

In its sample, this clonotype was seen a few times. The rearrangement links TRBV5-1 to TRBJ2-5, with 12 bases that match TRBD2. The CDR3 has 15 residues. The germline V gene encodes CDR1 SGHRS and CDR2 YFSETQ. The junction had 4 bases not matched to a gene; V was cut back by 5 bases and J by 2 bases. The CDR3 DNA reads TGCGCCAGCAGGTCGACTAGCGGGGGACAAGAGACCCAGTACTTC. Translation gives CASRSTSGGQETQYF.

This clonotype was detected a few times. The rearrangement joins TRBV27 to TRBJ1-3; D uncertain. Germline V gene sequence: CDR1 MNHEY, CDR2 SMNVEV (reference sequence). The CDR3 length is 13 residues. V lost 4 bases and J lost 3, with 7 bases in between. Here the CDR3 reads CASSWSGGNTIYF. In nucleotides, the CDR3 is TGTGCCAGCAGTTGGTCCGGTGGAAACACCATATATTTT.

The J gene is TRBJ1-1, the V gene TRBV3-1; D gene ambiguous. V dropped 4 bases and J dropped 6 bases, with 12 bases sitting between them. The CDR3 spans 13 residues. Germline values: CDR1 LGHDT, CDR2 YNNKEL (reference sequence). CDR3 coding DNA: TGTGCCAGCAGCCCCGGGAGTCAAGCTGAAGCTTTCTTT. It yields the protein CASSPGSQAEAFF.

The table lists this clonotype with a few counts. V is TRBV15 and J is TRBJ2-3, with D perhaps TRBD2 (7 bases). With 0 bases removed from V and 3 bases from J, the gap between germline ends came to 13 bases. Germline CDR1 and CDR2: LNHNV and YYDKDF (reference sequence). The CDR3 is 16 amino acids. CDR3 protein: CATSRDGGGPTDTQYF. CDR3 sequence (DNA): TGTGCCACCAGCAGAGATGGGGGGGGGCCGACAGATACGCAGTATTTT. The whole variable domain, filled in from reference TRBV15 and TRBJ2-3, reads DAMVIQNPRYQVTQFGKPVTLSCSQTLNHNVMYWYQQKSSQAPKLLFHYYDKDFNNEADTPDNFQSRRPNTSFCFLDIRSPGLGDTAMYLCATSRDGGGPTDTQYFGPGTRLTVL.

The V and J genes are TRBV6-2 or TRBV6-3 and TRBJ2-1; no clear D. Trimming removed 5 bases from V and 6 bases from J, with 11 bases in between. Germline CDR1 and CDR2: MNHEY and SVGEGT. This CDR3 contains 13 residues. In DNA form, the CDR3 reads TGTGCCAGCAGTCGGAGAAAGTGCAATGAGCAGTTCTTC. Its translation is CASSRRKCNEQFF.

There are a few counts of this clonotype. The V call is TRBV3-1, the J call TRBJ2-5, with 7 bases that match TRBD2. The length of the CDR3 is 14 residues. J was trimmed by 5 bases and V by 0 bases; bases with no gene match: 3. Germline lookup yields CDR1 LGHDT and CDR2 YNNKEL (reference sequence). CDR3 DNA sequence: TGTGCCAGCAGCCAAGAAGGGGAGGGGGAGACCCAGTACTTC. Protein product: CASSQEGEGETQYF.

CDR3 protein: CATSRAGFGEKLFF. The DNA for the CDR3 is TGTGCCACCAGCAGAGCGGGTTTCGGTGAAAAACTGTTTTTT. The chain combines TRBV15 with TRBJ1-4; D is unresolved. This CDR3 has 14 amino acids. V gave up 1 base and J gave up 7 bases, with 10 bases separating them. Germline CDR1 LNHNV, CDR2 YYDKDF (reference sequence).

This clonotype was counted a few times. The rearrangement links TRBV7-9 to TRBJ2-1, with 11 bases aligning to TRBD2. The CDR3 spans 17 residues. Germline values: CDR1 SEHNR, CDR2 FQNEAQ (reference sequence). After removal of 4 bases from V and 1 base from J, the junction contained 6 bases not matched to a gene. In DNA, the CDR3 is TGTGCCAGCAGCTCCCCGACTAGCGGGATTTCCTACAATGAGCAGTTCTTC. It yields the protein CASSSPTSGISYNEQFF.

This chain links TRBV4-2 with TRBJ2-7; D ambiguous. The ends were cut back, 0 bases at V and 0 bases at J, with 12 bases in the middle. Germline lookup yields CDR1 LGHNA and CDR2 YNFKEQ. The CDR3 contains 16 residues. For the CDR3, the DNA is TGTGCCAGCAGCCAAGAAGACAATCAGATCTCCTACGAGCAGTACTTC. Translating it yields CASSQEDNQISYEQYF.

This clonotype was observed once. The chain carries TRBV20-1 and TRBJ2-7; D is undetermined. The CDR3 is 12 residues long. V dropped 1 base and J dropped 4 bases, with 8 bases sitting between them. The V gene's germline CDR1 is DFQATT and CDR2 SNEGSKA (reference sequence). In DNA form, the CDR3 reads TGCAGTGCTAGAGGGGATTTTTACGAGCAGTACTTC. Protein product: CSARGDFYEQYF.

This clonotype was counted only a few times. The chain links TRBV28 to TRBJ2-1, with D perhaps matching TRBD2 (5 bases). Germline CDR1 MDHEN, CDR2 SYDVKM. With 7 bases removed from V and 2 bases from J, the gap between germline ends came to 18 bases. This CDR3 comprises 16 residues. The CDR3 loop is CASNTGGASTYNEQFF. The CDR3 DNA reads TGTGCCAGCAATACCGGAGGAGCTAGCACCTACAATGAGCAGTTCTTC.

This clonotype was detected a few times. This chain uses TRBV5-1 with TRBJ2-7; D uncertain. Germline V gene data show CDR1 as SGHRS and CDR2 as YFSETQ. V dropped 0 bases and J dropped 4 bases, with 11 bases sitting between them. The CDR3 is 14 residues long. The CDR3 DNA is TGCGCCAGCAGCTTGGTGGTTGGGATTTACGAGCAGTACTTC. It yields the protein CASSLVVGIYEQYF.

The rearrangement links TRBV2 to TRBJ1-6, with TRBD1 as a possible D gene (5 bases). The V and J ends lost 5 bases and 12 bases respectively, with 11 bases between them. The length of the CDR3 is 12 residues. CDR1 SNHLY and CDR2 FYNNEI come from the germline V gene. The CDR3 protein is CASSWDPRPLHF. As DNA, the CDR3 is TGTGCCAGCAGTTGGGACCCGCGACCCCTCCACTTT.

V usage is TRBV4-1 and J usage is TRBJ2-5, with 9 bases fitting TRBD1. J was trimmed by 5 bases and V by 2 bases; bases with no gene match: 3. This CDR3 has 14 amino acids. In germline, CDR1 is MGHRA, CDR2 YSYEKL. CDR3 protein: CASSQWGQGETQYF. The DNA of the CDR3 is TGCGCCAGCAGCCAATGGGGACAGGGTGAGACCCAGTACTTC.

This clonotype occurred a few times. The genes are TRBV11-2 and TRBJ2-5, with D unclear. The V and J ends lost 2 bases and 3 bases respectively, with 22 bases between them. This CDR3 is built from 18 residues. In germline, CDR1 is SGHAT, CDR2 FQNNGV. CDR3 amino acids: CASSLRVERDGYKETQYF. DNA of the CDR3: TGTGCCAGCAGCTTAAGGGTAGAGAGAGACGGCTACAAAGAGACCCAGTACTTC.

This clonotype has more than one count but fewer than ten. V usage is TRBV6-1 and J usage is TRBJ2-7; TRBD2 is a possible D gene (6 bases). Germline V CDR1 and CDR2: MNHNS, SASEGT. This CDR3 spans 16 amino acids. V lost 6 bases and J lost 0, with 18 bases in between. In nucleotides, the CDR3 is TGTGCCAGCAGCCACCGCATGGGGGGAAACTCCTACGAGCAGTACTTC. Its translation is CASSHRMGGNSYEQYF.

This clonotype occurred a few times. The V call is TRBV20-1, the J call TRBJ2-1; D gene ambiguous. The V gene lost 5 bases and the J gene lost 3 bases, with 14 bases spanning the gap. The CDR3 runs 14 residues. Germline loops: CDR1 DFQATT, CDR2 SNEGSKA (reference sequence). The CDR3 protein is CSADFRDGYNEQFF. CDR3 coding DNA: TGCAGTGCTGATTTTAGGGATGGCTACAATGAGCAGTTCTTC.

This clonotype was seen ten or more times. CDR3 protein: CASSPFRGHNEQFF. The CDR3 DNA follows: TGTGCCAGCAGTCCCTTTCGCGGTCACAATGAGCAGTTCTTC. This sequence joins TRBV6-1 and TRBJ2-1; D gene ambiguous. Trimming took 5 bases from V and 5 from J, leaving 13 bases between them. The CDR3 consists of 14 residues. Germline loops: CDR1 MNHNS, CDR2 SASEGT.

This clonotype turned up a few times. This sequence joins TRBV10-3 and TRBJ2-6, with 7 nucleotides matching TRBD1. CDR1 is ENHRY and CDR2 is SYGVKD in the germline V gene. After removal of 3 bases from V and 0 bases from J, the junction contained 14 bases not matched to a gene. The CDR3 length is 20 residues. In nucleotides, the CDR3 is TGTGCCATCAGTGATGCCATTCGAGGGGGCGCAGACTCTGGGGCCAACGTCCTGACTTTC. Its translation: CAISDAIRGGADSGANVLTF.

Many counts were recorded for this clonotype. The rearrangement links TRBV20-1 to TRBJ2-7, with 7 bases identical to TRBD1. With 1 base clipped from V and 2 bases from J, the junction kept 2 bases outside the gene matches. The CDR3 is 13 residues long. CDR1 DFQATT and CDR2 SNEGSKA come from the germline V gene (reference sequence). The CDR3 nucleotides are TGCAGTGCTAGAGTGACAGGGCCCTACGAGCAGTACTTC. It translates to CSARVTGPYEQYF.